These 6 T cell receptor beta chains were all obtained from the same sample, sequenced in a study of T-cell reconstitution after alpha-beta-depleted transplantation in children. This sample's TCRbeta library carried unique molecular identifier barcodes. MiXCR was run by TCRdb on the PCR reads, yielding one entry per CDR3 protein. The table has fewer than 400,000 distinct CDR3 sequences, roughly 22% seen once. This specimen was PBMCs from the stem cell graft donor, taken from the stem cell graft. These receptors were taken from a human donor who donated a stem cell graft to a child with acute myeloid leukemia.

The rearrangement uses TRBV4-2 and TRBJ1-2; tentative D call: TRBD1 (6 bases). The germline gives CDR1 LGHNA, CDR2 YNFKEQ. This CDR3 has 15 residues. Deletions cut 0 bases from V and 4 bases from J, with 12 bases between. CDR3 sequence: CASSQDRGGAYGYTF. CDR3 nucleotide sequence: TGTGCCAGCAGCCAAGACAGGGGCGGCGCCTATGGCTACACCTTC.

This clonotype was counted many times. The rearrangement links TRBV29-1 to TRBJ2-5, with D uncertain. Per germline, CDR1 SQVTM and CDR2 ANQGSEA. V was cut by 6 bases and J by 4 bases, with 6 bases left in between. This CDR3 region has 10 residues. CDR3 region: CSVARETQYF. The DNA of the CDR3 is TGCAGCGTAGCGAGAGAGACCCAGTACTTC.

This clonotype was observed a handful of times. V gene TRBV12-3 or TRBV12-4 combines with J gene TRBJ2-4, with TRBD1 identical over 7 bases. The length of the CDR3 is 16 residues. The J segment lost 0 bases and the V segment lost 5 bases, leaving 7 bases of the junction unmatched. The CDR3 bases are TGTGCCAGCAGTCCAGGGGGAACTTTAGCCAAAAACATTCAGTACTTC. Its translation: CASSPGGTLAKNIQYF.

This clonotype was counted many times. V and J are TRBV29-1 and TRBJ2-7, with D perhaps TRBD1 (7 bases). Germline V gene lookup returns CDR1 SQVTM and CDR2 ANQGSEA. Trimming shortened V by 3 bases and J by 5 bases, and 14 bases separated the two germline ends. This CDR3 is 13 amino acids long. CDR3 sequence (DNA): TGCAGCGTTGACGGGGGACAGCTCAACGAGCAGTACTTC. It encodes CSVDGGQLNEQYF.

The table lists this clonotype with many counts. The CDR3 nucleotides read TGCAGTGCTAGAGTTATGACAGGGGAAGACAGTCGGGGCTACACCTTC. Protein: CSARVMTGEDSRGYTF. The V gene is TRBV20-1, the J gene TRBJ1-2, with 8 bases aligning to TRBD1. Per the germline V gene, CDR1 is DFQATT and CDR2 is SNEGSKA (reference sequence). V dropped 1 base and J dropped 8; count of bases not matched to a gene: 15. The CDR3 runs 16 residues.

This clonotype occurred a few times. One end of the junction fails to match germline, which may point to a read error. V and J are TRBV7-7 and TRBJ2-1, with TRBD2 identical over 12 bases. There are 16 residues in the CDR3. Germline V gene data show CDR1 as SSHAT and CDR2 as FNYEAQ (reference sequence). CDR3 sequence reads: CASSLGASGRGGEQFF. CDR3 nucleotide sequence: TGTGCTAGCAGCTTAGGGGCTAGCGGGAGGGGCGGTGAGCAGTTCTTC.